This TCR beta chain comes out of a study of T cell responses to AZD1222 COVID-19 vaccine. Whole-study results and caveats: Of the AZD1222 recipients, only 5 to 7 were seropositive at baseline. Vaccination with two AZD1222 doses was followed by a rise in Spike-specific TCR breadth and depth. Along spike, vaccine-associated CD4 TCRs were found throughout, with dominance at 160-218 and 743-854. Repertoire sampling was restricted to post-peak T cell response timepoints.

In this sample, this clone turned up once. Antigen: not known. V was pared by 2 bases and J by 4 bases, with 1 base of the junction left unmatched. CDR1 and CDR2 from the germline V gene are SEHNR and FQNEAQ (reference sequence). The CDR3 runs to 15 residues. Method: immunoSEQ multiplex PCR; TCRdb's copy keeps in-frame clones and lacks some. This table has 130,000 or so clones, more than 85% appearing once. The sequence came from an adult in good health. This specimen was peripheral blood, taken on day 0 of MenACWY control vaccination. The J gene is TRBJ2-2, the V gene TRBV7-9; 10 bases are shared with TRBD2. This chain's CDR3 is CASSLLAGVTGELFF. For the CDR3, the DNA is TGTGCCAGCAGCTTACTAGCGGGAGTCACCGGGGAGCTGTTTTTT.